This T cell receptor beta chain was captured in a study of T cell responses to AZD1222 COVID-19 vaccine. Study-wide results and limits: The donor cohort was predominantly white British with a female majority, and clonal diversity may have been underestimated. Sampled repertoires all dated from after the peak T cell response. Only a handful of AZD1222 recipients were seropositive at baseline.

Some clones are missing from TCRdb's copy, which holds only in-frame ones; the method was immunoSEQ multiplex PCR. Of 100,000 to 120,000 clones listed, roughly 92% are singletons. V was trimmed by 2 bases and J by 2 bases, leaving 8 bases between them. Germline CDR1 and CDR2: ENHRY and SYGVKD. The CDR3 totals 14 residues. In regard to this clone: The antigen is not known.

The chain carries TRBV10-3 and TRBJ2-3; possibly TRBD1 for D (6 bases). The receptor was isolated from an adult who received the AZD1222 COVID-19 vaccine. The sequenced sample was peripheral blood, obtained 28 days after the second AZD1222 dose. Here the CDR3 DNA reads TGTGCCATCAGTGAGGGACAGAACACAGATACGCAGTATTTT. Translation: CAISEGQNTDTQYF.